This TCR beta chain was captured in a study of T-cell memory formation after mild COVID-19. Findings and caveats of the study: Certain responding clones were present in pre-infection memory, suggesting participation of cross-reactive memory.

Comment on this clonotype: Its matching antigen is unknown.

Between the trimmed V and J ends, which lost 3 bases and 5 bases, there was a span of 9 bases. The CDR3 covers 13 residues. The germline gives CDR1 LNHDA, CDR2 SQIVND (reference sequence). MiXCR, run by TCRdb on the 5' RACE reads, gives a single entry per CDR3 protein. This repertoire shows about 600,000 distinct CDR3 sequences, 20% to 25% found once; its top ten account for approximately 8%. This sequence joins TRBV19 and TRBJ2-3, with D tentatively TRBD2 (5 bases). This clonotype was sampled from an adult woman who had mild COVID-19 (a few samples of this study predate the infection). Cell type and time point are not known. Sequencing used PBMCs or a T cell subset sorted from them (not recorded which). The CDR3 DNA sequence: TGTGCCAGTAGTATTCTAGAGGGAGATACGCAGTATTTT. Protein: CASSILEGDTQYF.